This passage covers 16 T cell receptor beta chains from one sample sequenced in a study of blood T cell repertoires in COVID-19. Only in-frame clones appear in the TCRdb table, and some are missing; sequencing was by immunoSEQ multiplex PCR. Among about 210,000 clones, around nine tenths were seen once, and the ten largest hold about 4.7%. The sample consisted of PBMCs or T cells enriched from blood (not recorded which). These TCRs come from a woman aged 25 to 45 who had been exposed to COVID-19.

CDR3 protein: CAWSVGLRGGFSYNEQFF. The CDR3 DNA reads as TGTGCCTGGAGTGTAGGTTTGCGGGGGGGCTTCTCCTACAATGAGCAGTTCTTC. The rearrangement uses TRBV30 and TRBJ2-1, with 9 bases aligning to TRBD2. Germline loops: CDR1 GTSNPN, CDR2 SVGIG (reference sequence). Losses at the gene ends were 0 bases for V and 0 bases for J; bases not matched to a gene: 9. CDR3 length: 18 residues.

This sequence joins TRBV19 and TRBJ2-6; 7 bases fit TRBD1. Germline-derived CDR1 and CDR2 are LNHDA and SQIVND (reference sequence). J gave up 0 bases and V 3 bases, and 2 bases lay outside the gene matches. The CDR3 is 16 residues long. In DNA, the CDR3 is TGTGCCAGTAGTATGACAGGGCTCTCTGGGGCCAACGTCCTGACTTTC. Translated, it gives CASSMTGLSGANVLTF. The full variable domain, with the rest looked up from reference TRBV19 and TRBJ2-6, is DGGITQSPKYLFRKEGQNVTLSCEQNLNHDAMYWYRQDPGQGLRLIYYSQIVNDFQKGDIAEGYSVSREKKESFPLTVTSAQKNPTAFYLCASSMTGLSGANVLTFGAGSRLTVL.

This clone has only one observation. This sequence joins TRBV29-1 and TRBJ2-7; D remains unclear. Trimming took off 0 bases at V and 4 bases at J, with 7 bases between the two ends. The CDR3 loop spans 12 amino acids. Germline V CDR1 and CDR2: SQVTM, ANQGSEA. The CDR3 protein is CSVEDSRYEQYF. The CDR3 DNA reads TGCAGCGTTGAAGACTCTAGGTACGAGCAGTACTTC.

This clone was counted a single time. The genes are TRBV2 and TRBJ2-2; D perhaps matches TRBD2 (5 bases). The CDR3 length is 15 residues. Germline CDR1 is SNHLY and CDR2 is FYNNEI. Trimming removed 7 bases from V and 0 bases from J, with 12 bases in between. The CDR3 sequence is CASIRELANTGELFF. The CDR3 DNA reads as TGTGCCAGCATTAGGGAGTTAGCGAACACCGGGGAGCTGTTTTTT.

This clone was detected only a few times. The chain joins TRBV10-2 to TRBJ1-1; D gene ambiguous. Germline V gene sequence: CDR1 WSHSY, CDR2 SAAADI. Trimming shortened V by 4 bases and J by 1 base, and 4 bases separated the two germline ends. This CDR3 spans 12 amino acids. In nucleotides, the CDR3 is TGCGCCAGCAGTGTTCAGAACACTGAAGCTTTCTTT. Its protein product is CASSVQNTEAFF.

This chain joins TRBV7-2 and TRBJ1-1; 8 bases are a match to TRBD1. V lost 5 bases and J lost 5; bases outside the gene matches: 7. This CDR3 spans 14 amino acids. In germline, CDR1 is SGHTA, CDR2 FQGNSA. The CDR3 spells CASSVGQGRTEAFF. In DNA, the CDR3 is TGTGCCAGCAGCGTCGGACAGGGAAGGACTGAAGCTTTCTTT.

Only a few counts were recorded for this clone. The CDR3 DNA reads TGTGCCAGCAGTTGGACTAGCGGGGGGGGCGAGCAGTACTTC. Encoded protein: CASSWTSGGGEQYF. V is TRBV6-5 and J is TRBJ2-7; 15 positions agree with TRBD2. Trimming cost V 4 bases and J 6 bases; bases outside gene matches: 1. Germline V gene sequence: CDR1 MNHEY, CDR2 SVGAGI. This CDR3 spans 14 amino acids.

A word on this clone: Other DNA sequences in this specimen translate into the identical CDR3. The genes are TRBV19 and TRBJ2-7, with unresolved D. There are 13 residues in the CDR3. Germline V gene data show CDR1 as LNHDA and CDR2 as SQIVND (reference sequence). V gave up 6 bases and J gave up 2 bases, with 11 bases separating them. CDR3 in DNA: TGTGCCAGTAGCCCAGGTACGACCTACGAGCAGTACTTC. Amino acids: CASSPGTTYEQYF.

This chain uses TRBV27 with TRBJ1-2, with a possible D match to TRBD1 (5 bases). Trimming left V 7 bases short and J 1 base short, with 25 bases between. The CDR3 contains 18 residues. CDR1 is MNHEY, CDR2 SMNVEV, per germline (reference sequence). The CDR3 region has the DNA TGTGCCAGCACTTCCTTTCCGGGGGGTGGGAGAGATAACTATGGCTACACCTTC. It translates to CASTSFPGGGRDNYGYTF.

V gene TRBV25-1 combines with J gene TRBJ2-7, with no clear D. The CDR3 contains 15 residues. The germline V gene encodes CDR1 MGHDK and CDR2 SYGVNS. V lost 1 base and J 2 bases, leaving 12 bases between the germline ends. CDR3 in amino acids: CASSEFTATPYEQYF. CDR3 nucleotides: TGTGCCAGCAGTGAATTCACAGCCACCCCCTACGAGCAGTACTTC.

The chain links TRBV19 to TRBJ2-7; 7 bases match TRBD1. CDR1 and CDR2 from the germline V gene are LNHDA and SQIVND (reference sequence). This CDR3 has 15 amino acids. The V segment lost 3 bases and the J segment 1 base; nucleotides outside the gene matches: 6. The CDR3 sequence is CASSISLGQSYEQYF. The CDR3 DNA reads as TGTGCCAGTAGTATCTCTCTGGGACAGTCCTACGAGCAGTACTTC.

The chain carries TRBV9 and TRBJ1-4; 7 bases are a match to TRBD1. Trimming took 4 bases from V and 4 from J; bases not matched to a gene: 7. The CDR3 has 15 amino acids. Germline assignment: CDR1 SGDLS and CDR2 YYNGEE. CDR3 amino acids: CASSPGQSVNEKLFF. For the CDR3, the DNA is TGTGCCAGCAGCCCGGGACAGAGCGTTAATGAAAAACTGTTTTTT.

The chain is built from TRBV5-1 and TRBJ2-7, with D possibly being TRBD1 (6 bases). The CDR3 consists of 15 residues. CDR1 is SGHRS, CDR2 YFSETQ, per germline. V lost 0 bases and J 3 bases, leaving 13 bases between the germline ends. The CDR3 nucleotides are TGCGCCAGCAGCTTGGGGGGGCGGCTTAACTACGAGCAGTACTTC. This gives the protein CASSLGGRLNYEQYF. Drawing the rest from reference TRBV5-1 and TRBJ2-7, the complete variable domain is KAGVTQTPRYLIKTRGQQVTLSCSPISGHRSVSWYQQTPGQGLQFLFEYFSETQRNKGNFPGRFSGRQFSNSRSEMNVSTLELGDSALYLCASSLGGRLNYEQYFGPGTRLTVT.

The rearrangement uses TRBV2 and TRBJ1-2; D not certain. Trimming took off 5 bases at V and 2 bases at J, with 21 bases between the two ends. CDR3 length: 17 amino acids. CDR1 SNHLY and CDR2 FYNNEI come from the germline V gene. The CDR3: CASSNTRTATGNYGYTF. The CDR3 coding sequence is TGTGCCAGCAGTAACACTCGGACGGCAACGGGAAACTATGGCTACACCTTC.

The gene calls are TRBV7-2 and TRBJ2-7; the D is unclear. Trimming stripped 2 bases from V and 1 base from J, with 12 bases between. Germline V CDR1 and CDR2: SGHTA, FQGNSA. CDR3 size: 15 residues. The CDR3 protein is CASSLSSRSSYEQYF. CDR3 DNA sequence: TGTGCCAGCAGCTTATCATCGAGGTCTTCCTACGAGCAGTACTTC.

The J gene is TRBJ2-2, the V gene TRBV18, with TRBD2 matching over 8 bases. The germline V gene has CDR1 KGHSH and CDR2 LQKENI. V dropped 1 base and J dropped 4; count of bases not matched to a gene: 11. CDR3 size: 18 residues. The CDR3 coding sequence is TGTGCCAGCTCACCACTGCGGGGGGCAGTCCGATCCACCGGGGAGCTGTTTTTT. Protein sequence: CASSPLRGAVRSTGELFF. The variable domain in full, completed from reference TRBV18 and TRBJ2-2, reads NAGVMQNPRHLVRRRGQEARLRCSPMKGHSHVYWYRQLPEEGLKFMVYLQKENIIDESGMPKERFSAEFPKEGPSILRIQQVVRGDSAAYFCASSPLRGAVRSTGELFFGEGSRLTVL.